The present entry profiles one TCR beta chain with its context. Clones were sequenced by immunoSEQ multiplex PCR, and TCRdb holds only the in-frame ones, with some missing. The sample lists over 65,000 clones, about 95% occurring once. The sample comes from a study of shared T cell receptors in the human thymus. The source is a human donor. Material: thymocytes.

CDR3 protein: CASSYSIVLRWGDQPQHF. In DNA form, the CDR3 reads TGTGCCAGCAGCTATTCCATCGTTTTAAGATGGGGTGATCAGCCCCAGCATTTT. The chain links TRBV11-2 to TRBJ1-5; no clear D gene. Trimming left V 4 bases short and J 5 bases short, with 24 bases between. This CDR3 is 18 amino acids long. CDR1 and CDR2 from the germline V gene are SGHAT and FQNNGV.